Following are 29 T cell receptor beta chains from one sample sequenced in a study of cytomegalovirus exposure and HLA in healthy donors. The assay was immunoSEQ multiplex PCR, and TCRdb's table has in-frame clones only and misses some. This table holds roughly 65,000 clones, about 94% found once. Specimen: PBMCs. Source of these receptors: a man between 18 and 35 years old in good health and CMV-seropositive.

J is TRBJ2-2 and V is TRBV6-1; tentatively, D is TRBD2 (6 bases). From germline, CDR1 is MNHNS and CDR2 SASEGT. The germline V and J ends were trimmed by 8 bases and 0 bases, with 10 bases remaining between them. The CDR3 covers 14 residues. Written as DNA, the CDR3 is TGTGCCAGCCGGCGGGACCCGAACACCGGGGAGCTGTTTTTT. Translating gives CASRRDPNTGELFF.

V gene TRBV10-3 combines with J gene TRBJ2-7; no reliable D call. Looked up from germline, CDR1 is ENHRY and CDR2 is SYGVKD. Trimming pared 6 bases from V and 3 bases from J, leaving 12 bases between. The CDR3 covers 13 residues. CDR3 sequence reads: CAISGAGHYEQYF. DNA for the CDR3: TGTGCCATCAGCGGCGCAGGCCACTACGAGCAGTACTTC.

The rearrangement links TRBV19 to TRBJ1-1; D might be TRBD1 (6 bases). This CDR3 is built from 14 residues. V lost 4 bases and J 2 bases, leaving 11 bases between the germline ends. CDR1 is LNHDA and CDR2 is SQIVND in the germline V gene (reference sequence). The CDR3 region has the DNA TGTGCCAGTAGTAAGATAGGGGGAAACACTGAAGCTTTCTTT. Protein sequence: CASSKIGGNTEAFF. The full variable domain, rest sourced from reference TRBV19 and TRBJ1-1, is DGGITQSPKYLFRKEGQNVTLSCEQNLNHDAMYWYRQDPGQGLRLIYYSQIVNDFQKGDIAEGYSVSREKKESFPLTVTSAQKNPTAFYLCASSKIGGNTEAFFGQGTRLTVV.

The chain carries TRBV7-9 and TRBJ1-3; 9 nucleotides agree with TRBD1. The germline V gene encodes CDR1 SEHNR and CDR2 FQNEAQ (reference sequence). J gave up 0 bases and V 7 bases, and 10 bases lay outside the gene matches. The CDR3 has 17 residues. CDR3 loop: CASNGQGRAFSGNTIYF. The CDR3 DNA reads TGTGCCAGCAACGGACAGGGGAGGGCGTTCTCTGGAAACACCATATATTTT.

The genes are TRBV5-6 and TRBJ2-1; 7 bases map to TRBD1. The CDR3 is made up of 14 amino acids. V gave up 1 base and J gave up 5 bases; unmatched junction bases: 3. The germline V gene has CDR1 SGHDT and CDR2 YYEEEE. The CDR3 is CASSLRQGHNEQFF. Written as DNA, the CDR3 is TGTGCCAGCAGCTTGCGACAGGGACACAATGAGCAGTTCTTC. Full variable domain (outside the CDR3, taken from reference TRBV5-6 and TRBJ2-1): DAGVTQSPTHLIKTRGQQVTLRCSPKSGHDTVSWYQQALGQGPQFIFQYYEEEERQRGNFPDRFSGHQFPNYSSELNVNALLLGDSALYLCASSLRQGHNEQFFGPGTRLTVL.

CDR3 sequence reads: CASSSKDSYYGYTF. As DNA, the CDR3 is TGTGCCAGTAGTTCGAAGGACAGCTACTATGGCTACACCTTC. This chain uses TRBV19 with TRBJ1-2; TRBD1 is a possible D gene (6 bases). The CDR3 consists of 14 residues. Germline loops: CDR1 LNHDA, CDR2 SQIVND (reference sequence). Trimming removed 5 bases from V and 3 bases from J, with 13 bases in between.

The chain is built from TRBV7-9 and TRBJ2-3; 8 bases match TRBD2. From germline, CDR1 is SEHNR and CDR2 FQNEAQ (reference sequence). The CDR3 covers 17 residues. Losses at the gene ends were 5 bases for V and 0 bases for J; bases not matched to a gene: 10. For the CDR3, the DNA is TGTGCCAGCAGCCGTACCGGGACTAGAGCCAGCACAGATACGCAGTATTTT. Its protein is CASSRTGTRASTDTQYF. Based on the CDR3 plus reference TRBV7-9 and TRBJ2-3, the full variable domain is DTGVSQNPRHKITKRGQNVTFRCDPISEHNRLYWYRQTLGQGPEFLTYFQNEAQLEKSRLLSDRFSAERPKGSFSTLEIQRTEQGDSAMYLCASSRTGTRASTDTQYFGPGTRLTVL.

The chain couples TRBV21-1 to TRBJ2-7; the table assigns TRBD1, which was not confirmed against the DNA. TRBV21-1 is tagged as a pseudogene. The CDR3 has 18 residues. The chain's CDR3 is CASSLRDRAREASYEQYF. CDR3 DNA: TGTGCCAGCAGCCTCCGGGACAGGGCCAGGGAAGCGTCCTACGAGCAGTACTTC.

As DNA, the CDR3 is TGTGCCATAACCGGGACAGAAAGTGAAAAACTGTTTTTT. Translating gives CAITGTESEKLFF. The rearrangement joins TRBV2 to TRBJ1-4, with 7 bases aligning to TRBD1. Trimming took 10 bases from V and 7 from J; bases not matched to a gene: 9. This CDR3 is 13 amino acids long. The germline CDR1 and CDR2 sequences are SNHLY and FYNNEI.

The rearrangement uses TRBV7-8 and TRBJ1-1, with 8 bases that match TRBD1. The CDR3 runs to 13 residues. The V gene's germline CDR1 is SGHVS and CDR2 FQNEAQ. V gave up 4 bases and J gave up 4 bases; unmatched junction bases: 2. CDR3 in amino acids: CASSSGGGTEAFF. CDR3 bases: TGTGCCAGCAGCTCAGGGGGCGGCACTGAAGCTTTCTTT. Full variable domain (remainder filled in from reference TRBV7-8 and TRBJ1-1): GAGVSQSPRYKVAKRGQDVALRCDPISGHVSLFWYQQALGQGPEFLTYFQNEAQLDKSGLPSDRFFAERPEGSVSTLKIQRTQQEDSAVYLCASSSGGGTEAFFGQGTRLTVV.

V usage is TRBV28 and J usage is TRBJ2-3; 15 bases are shared with TRBD2. The germline gives CDR1 MDHEN, CDR2 SYDVKM. V trimming: 3 bases; J trimming: 7 bases; junction bases outside the gene matches: 8. This CDR3 spans 17 amino acids. The CDR3 sequence: CASSFFGTSGGRYTQYF. CDR3 nucleotides: TGTGCCAGCAGTTTCTTTGGGACTAGCGGGGGGAGGTATACGCAGTATTTT. Variable domain in full (rest from reference TRBV28 and TRBJ2-3): DVKVTQSSRYLVKRTGEKVFLECVQDMDHENMFWYRQDPGLGLRLIYFSYDVKMKEKGDIPEGYSVSREKKERFSLILESASTNQTSMYLCASSFFGTSGGRYTQYFGPGTRLTVL.

This clone appeared a single time. V usage is TRBV12-5 and J usage is TRBJ1-3, with no clear D. Germline CDR1 is LGHNT and CDR2 is FRNRAP. The CDR3 is 18 residues long. V lost 0 bases and J 0 bases, leaving 15 bases between the germline ends. The CDR3 here is CASGLVPGSQLSGNTIYF. CDR3 nucleotide sequence: TGTGCTAGTGGTTTGGTACCGGGTTCCCAACTCTCTGGAAACACCATATATTTT.

The chain carries TRBV4-3 and TRBJ2-7; unclear D gene. Germline V gene sequence: CDR1 LGHNA, CDR2 YSLEER. The CDR3 runs to 15 residues. Trimming took 2 bases from V and 5 from J, leaving 16 bases between them. The CDR3 DNA follows: TGCGCCAGCAGCCAACAATACGGAGAGTTAAACGAGCAGTACTTC. It translates to CASSQQYGELNEQYF.

The chain carries TRBV7-6 and TRBJ2-1, with D unresolved. Looked up from germline, CDR1 is SGHVS and CDR2 is FNYEAQ. V shed 2 bases and J shed 7 bases, with 9 bases lying between them. The CDR3 has 13 residues. The CDR3: CASSLRASNEQFF. The DNA of the CDR3 is TGTGCCAGCAGCTTACGAGCTTCTAATGAGCAGTTCTTC.

V gene TRBV27 combines with J gene TRBJ2-7, with D possibly TRBD1 on 6 matching bases. CDR3 length: 14 amino acids. Trimming took 6 bases from V and 1 from J, leaving 13 bases between them. CDR1 and CDR2 from the germline V gene are MNHEY and SMNVEV (reference sequence). CDR3 in amino acids: CASSLLGQSYEQYF. The CDR3 coding sequence is TGTGCCAGCAGCCTCTTAGGACAGTCCTACGAGCAGTACTTC.

The V and J genes are TRBV28 and TRBJ1-1; no reliable D call. The germline V gene has CDR1 MDHEN and CDR2 SYDVKM. Trimming left V 6 bases short and J 1 base short, with 12 bases between. The CDR3 has 14 residues. For the CDR3, the DNA is TGTGCCAGCAGGATAACTCAGGAGAACACTGAAGCTTTCTTT. It specifies CASRITQENTEAFF.

The chain links TRBV5-4 to TRBJ2-3, with a weak D call TRBD2 (7 bases). The V end was cut by 0 bases, the J end by 5 bases, with 16 bases between. The V gene's germline CDR1 is SGHNT and CDR2 YYREEE (reference sequence). This CDR3 is built from 16 residues. In DNA form, the CDR3 reads TGTGCCAGCAGCTTGGCCGTCATGGGGGGGCGAGATACGCAGTATTTT. It yields the protein CASSLAVMGGRDTQYF.

This sequence joins TRBV30 and TRBJ2-7, with D possibly being TRBD1 (5 bases). Germline-derived CDR1 and CDR2 are GTSNPN and SVGIG (reference sequence). Trimming shortened V by 4 bases and J by 2 bases, and 15 bases separated the two germline ends. The CDR3 loop spans 14 amino acids. The CDR3 nucleotides read TGTGCCTGGACTTGGGCAGGGAATGCCTACGAGCAGTACTTC. Translated: CAWTWAGNAYEQYF.

This clone was recorded only once. This sequence joins TRBV28 and TRBJ1-3; D may be TRBD1 (6 bases). Trimming took 5 bases from V and 8 from J, leaving 16 bases between them. Germline CDR1 MDHEN, CDR2 SYDVKM. This CDR3 region has 14 residues. DNA for the CDR3: TGTGCCAGCAGTCCCAACAGGGTAGAGCACACCATATATTTT. It codes for CASSPNRVEHTIYF.

The chain carries TRBV5-5 and TRBJ1-2; a weak D match, TRBD1 (5 bases). The V gene's germline CDR1 is SGHKS and CDR2 YYEKEE (reference sequence). This CDR3 is 14 amino acids long. Trimming pared 4 bases from V and 4 bases from J, leaving 14 bases between. CDR3: CASSQFPTAYGYTF. In DNA form, the CDR3 reads TGTGCCAGCAGCCAATTCCCGACAGCCTATGGCTACACCTTC. The full variable domain, its missing parts supplied by reference TRBV5-5 and TRBJ1-2, is DAGVTQSPTHLIKTRGQQVTLRCSPISGHKSVSWYQQVLGQGPQFIFQYYEKEERGRGNFPDRFSARQFPNYSSELNVNALLLGDSALYLCASSQFPTAYGYTFGSGTRLTVV.

J is TRBJ2-7 and V is TRBV28; TRBD1 matches 8 bases. The CDR3 is 15 amino acids. Germline V gives CDR1 MDHEN, CDR2 SYDVKM. Trimming removed 1 base from V and 7 bases from J; junction bases left unmatched: 9. The CDR3 is CASSLSGGAPVEQYF. Written as DNA, the CDR3 is TGTGCCAGCAGTTTATCAGGGGGCGCCCCGGTTGAGCAGTACTTC.

V is TRBV5-1 and J is TRBJ1-1; 8 bases are a match to TRBD1. Germline lookup yields CDR1 SGHRS and CDR2 YFSETQ. J was trimmed by 5 bases and V by 4 bases; bases with no gene match: 4. The CDR3 is 13 residues long. CDR3 sequence (DNA): TGCGCCAGCAGCCCGGACAGGGTGACTGAAGCTTTCTTT. Its protein product is CASSPDRVTEAFF.

J is TRBJ2-3 and V is TRBV12-5; 8 bases agree with TRBD1. CDR1 LGHNT and CDR2 FRNRAP come from the germline V gene. Unmatched junction bases numbered 11, after V lost 6 bases and J lost 3 bases. This CDR3 is built from 16 residues. The CDR3 bases are TGTGCTAGTGGCACCCCGGACAGGGAGATTACAGATACGCAGTATTTT. Translated: CASGTPDREITDTQYF.

The rearrangement uses TRBV27 and TRBJ2-1; TRBD2 matches at 7 bases. The trim removed 7 bases at V and 0 bases at J, leaving 6 bases unmatched. CDR3 length equals 15 residues. In germline, CDR1 is MNHEY, CDR2 SMNVEV (reference sequence). CDR3 DNA: TGTGCCAGCATCGTCAGCGGGACCTCCTACAATGAGCAGTTCTTC. This codes for CASIVSGTSYNEQFF.

DNA for the CDR3: TGTGCCACCGAAGCTTACACCAACCAGGGAAGGTCTAGCACAGATACGCAGTATTTT. Its translation: CATEAYTNQGRSSTDTQYF. This chain uses TRBV27 with TRBJ2-3, with a possible D match to TRBD1 (5 bases). The V end was cut by 10 bases, the J end by 0 bases, with 29 bases between. The CDR3 sequence is 19 residues long. Germline loops: CDR1 MNHEY, CDR2 SMNVEV (reference sequence).

V usage is TRBV15 and J usage is TRBJ2-7; tentative D call: TRBD2 (5 bases). Germline V lookup: CDR1 LNHNV, CDR2 YYDKDF (reference sequence). Trimming shortened V by 0 bases and J by 3 bases, and 18 bases separated the two germline ends. The CDR3 loop spans 17 amino acids. The CDR3 region has the DNA TGTGCCACCAGCAGAGACCTCTTCCCTACTGGGAGCTACGAGCAGTACTTC. This sequence encodes CATSRDLFPTGSYEQYF.

V is TRBV10-3 and J is TRBJ2-6; 10 bases line up with TRBD1. Trimming removed 4 bases from V and 1 base from J; junction bases left unmatched: 7. CDR3 length equals 18 residues. The germline gives CDR1 ENHRY, CDR2 SYGVKD. CDR3 amino acids: CAISVGTGDISGANVLTF. The CDR3 DNA sequence: TGTGCCATCAGTGTGGGGACAGGGGATATTTCTGGGGCCAACGTCCTGACTTTC.

CDR3 amino acids: CASRETGGGDEKLFF. CDR3 in DNA: TGCGCCAGCAGAGAGACAGGGGGCGGAGATGAAAAACTGTTTTTT. The chain recombines TRBV10-2 with TRBJ1-4; 10 bases map to TRBD1. This CDR3 is built from 15 residues. The ends lost 6 bases at V and 6 bases at J; junction bases unmatched: 7. CDR1 and CDR2 from the germline V gene are WSHSY and SAAADI.

This chain uses TRBV27 with TRBJ2-7; tentative D call: TRBD1 (6 bases). Germline CDR1 MNHEY, CDR2 SMNVEV (reference sequence). The CDR3 is 14 residues long. V was cut by 2 bases and J by 7 bases, with 15 bases left in between. CDR3 region: CASSLSPRGEEQYF. The CDR3 DNA reads as TGTGCCAGCAGTTTAAGTCCCAGGGGTGAAGAGCAGTACTTC.